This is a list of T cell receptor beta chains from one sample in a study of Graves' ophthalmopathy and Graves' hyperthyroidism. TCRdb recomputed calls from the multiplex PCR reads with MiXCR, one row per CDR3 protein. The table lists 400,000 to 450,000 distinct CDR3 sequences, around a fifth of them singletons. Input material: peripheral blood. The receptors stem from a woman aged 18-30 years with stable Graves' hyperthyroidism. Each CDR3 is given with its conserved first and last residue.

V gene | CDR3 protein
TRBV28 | CASSSPGQGLSEAFF
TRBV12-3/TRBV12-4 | CASSTPGHRQETQYF
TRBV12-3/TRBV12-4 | CASSFGPLGYEQYF
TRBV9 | CASSVGHTGELFF
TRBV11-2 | CASKNRLAQETQYF
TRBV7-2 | CASSLRSRGTEAFF
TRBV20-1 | CSARVEAASGNTIYF
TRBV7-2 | CASSLPSGDGYTF
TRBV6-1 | CASSLGPVQPQHF
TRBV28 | CASSSPKAGQETQYF
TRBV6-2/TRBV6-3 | CASSYSISGPGLGQGTYEQYF
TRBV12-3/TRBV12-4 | CASSWTRLAAETQYF
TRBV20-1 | CSARWTRDYEQYF
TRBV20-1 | CSARDRYASYEQYF
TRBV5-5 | CASSSDTLNTEAFF
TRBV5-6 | CAGSLLTGGPYGYTF
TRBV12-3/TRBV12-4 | CASSLQGSYTF
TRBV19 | CASSIGHSGANVLTF
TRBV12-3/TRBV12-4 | CASSFADKWYEQYF
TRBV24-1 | CATSDSGGNQPQHF
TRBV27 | CASSLAQGALLHF
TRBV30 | CAYSTEYNSPLHF
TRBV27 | CASSTLWVAGGSYEQYF
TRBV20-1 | CSARDFKGIPGANVLTF
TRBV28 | CASSLFLGEAKNIKYF
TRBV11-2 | CASSLTSGGYYNEQFF
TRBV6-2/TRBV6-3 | CASSYASQGSNQPQHF
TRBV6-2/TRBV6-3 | CASSNFLRQGQETQYF
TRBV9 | CASSVQGGNTEAFF
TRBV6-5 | CASSSGQGGDTEAFF
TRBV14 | CASSVYWGRGYEQYF
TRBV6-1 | CASSEGTYDGYTF
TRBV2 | CASSGTGGFDGYTF
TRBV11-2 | CASSRTGQGLGGEQYF
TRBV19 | CASSPGVQPQHF
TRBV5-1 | CASSPAGLAFDYEQYF
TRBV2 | CASSGGASGRKYEQYF
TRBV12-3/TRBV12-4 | CASSSIYRTQHF
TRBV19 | CASSPGVGVYEQYF
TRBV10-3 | CAISESKPSSPYEQYF
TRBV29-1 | CSSQGGGGYTF
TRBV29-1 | CSATTGWETQYF
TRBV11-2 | CASSPRDRADIKYF
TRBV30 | CAWSEESGNTIYF
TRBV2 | CASRIGGEQYF
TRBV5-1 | CASSLGQGDYTF
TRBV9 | CASSVLGRDSSYEQYF
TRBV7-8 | CASSVGQGAYEQYF
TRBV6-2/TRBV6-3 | CASSYSRTGGEQYF
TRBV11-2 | CASSSLEPAPGELFF
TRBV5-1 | CASSLSGDPFYGYTF
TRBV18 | CASSLRRPGHLSPLHF
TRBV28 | CASSSQGKGSRYEQYF
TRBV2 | CASGLAGGREQFF
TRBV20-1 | CSVGRGGAQETQYF
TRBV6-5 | CASSFQRTFTSAFF
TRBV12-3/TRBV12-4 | CASSARVSSEAFF
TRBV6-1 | CASSLDGGGSYEQYF
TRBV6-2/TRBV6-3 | CASGQADYEQYF